This T cell receptor (beta chain) was recorded in a study of Tregs in tolerant kidney transplant recipients. The table came from immunoSEQ multiplex PCR; TCRdb's copy has only in-frame clones and leaves some out. The sample yields about 240,000 clones, approximately 83% seen once. This CDR3 spans 11 amino acids. Germline lookup yields CDR1 GTSNPN and CDR2 SVGIG (reference sequence). Trimming took 8 bases from V and 2 from J, leaving 9 bases between them. This receptor was taken from a human donor in good health. The chain links TRBV30 to TRBJ1-1; perhaps TRBD1 as D (6 bases). The sample taken for sequencing was CD4+ T cells from blood. Here the CDR3 reads CAGGANTEAFF. The CDR3 DNA sequence: TGTGCCGGGGGGGCCAACACTGAAGCTTTCTTT.